Listed here are 30 T cell receptor beta chains from one sample, sequenced in a study of T cell responses to AZD1222 COVID-19 vaccine. This table comes from immunoSEQ multiplex PCR, and its TCRdb copy is limited to in-frame clones, with some not included. The table has around 78,000 clones, about 84% seen once. This specimen consisted of peripheral blood, obtained on day 0 of AZD1222 vaccination. The receptors derive from an adult in good health.

This clone appeared once. The DNA for the CDR3 is TGTGCCAGCAGCAGAGGGATCGGGAGTGGGGACACCGGGGAGCTGTTTTTT. Encoded protein: CASSRGIGSGDTGELFF. V usage is TRBV9 and J usage is TRBJ2-2; a weak D match, TRBD2 (6 bases). CDR1 is SGDLS and CDR2 is YYNGEE in the germline V gene. This CDR3 comprises 17 residues. Trimming removed 4 bases at V and 3 bases at J, with 19 bases between.

This clone came up a few times. The V call is TRBV5-6, the J call TRBJ2-5, with 8 positions matching TRBD1. CDR3 length: 15 residues. Trimming took 4 bases from V and 4 from J; bases not matched to a gene: 9. CDR1 is SGHDT and CDR2 is YYEEEE in the germline V gene. The chain's CDR3 is CASSPQDRAGETQYF. The CDR3 nucleotides read TGTGCCAGCAGCCCCCAGGACAGGGCGGGAGAGACCCAGTACTTC.

V and J are TRBV6-1 and TRBJ1-2; D is perhaps TRBD1 (5 bases). The CDR3 spans 14 residues. V shed 3 bases and J shed 8 bases, with 16 bases lying between them. Germline V gene sequence: CDR1 MNHNS, CDR2 SASEGT. The CDR3 sequence: CASSEQGTVMGYTF. CDR3 DNA: TGTGCCAGCAGTGAGCAAGGGACGGTGATGGGCTACACCTTC.

This clone has only one observation. The CDR3 DNA sequence: TGTGCCAGTAGTGCTCAGCAGGGGGCAGGGAATCAGCCCCAGCATTTT. Translated: CASSAQQGAGNQPQHF. This chain links TRBV19 with TRBJ1-5; TRBD1 aligns across 8 bases. This CDR3 contains 16 residues. The V segment lost 5 bases and the J segment 4 bases; nucleotides outside the gene matches: 10. The germline gives CDR1 LNHDA, CDR2 SQIVND (reference sequence).

The chain couples TRBV2 to TRBJ1-6; D perhaps matches TRBD1 (5 bases). The germline V gene has CDR1 SNHLY and CDR2 FYNNEI. The V end lost 3 bases, the J end lost 8 bases, and 11 bases lay between the germline ends. This CDR3 comprises 14 residues. The CDR3 sequence: CASSDGVGHSPLHF. The CDR3 nucleotides read TGTGCCAGCAGTGACGGGGTGGGGCATTCACCCCTCCACTTT.

This sequence joins TRBV15 and TRBJ2-1; maybe TRBD2 (6 bases). This CDR3 is built from 19 residues. Trimming removed 0 bases at V and 2 bases at J, with 20 bases between. Germline lookup yields CDR1 LNHNV and CDR2 YYDKDF (reference sequence). In DNA, the CDR3 is TGTGCCACCAGCAGAGATCTCCCTGGGAGGAGTATCGCCTACAATGAGCAGTTCTTC. Translating it yields CATSRDLPGRSIAYNEQFF.

V is TRBV11-3 and J is TRBJ1-3; D is unclear. V was cut by 6 bases and J by 3 bases, with 6 bases left in between. Per the germline V gene, CDR1 is SGHNT and CDR2 is YENEEA. This CDR3 has 12 amino acids. CDR3 sequence: CASSQNGNTIYF. The CDR3 coding sequence is TGTGCCAGCAGTCAAAATGGAAACACCATATATTTT.

The chain has TRBV29-1 and TRBJ2-3; the D gene is possibly TRBD2 (6 bases). Germline V gives CDR1 SQVTM, CDR2 ANQGSEA. Between the trimmed V and J ends, which lost 6 bases and 6 bases, there was a span of 25 bases. The CDR3 sequence is 16 residues long. Written as DNA, the CDR3 is TGCAGCGTGGACGACGACTTCGGGGGTGCGAGGGATACGCAGTATTTT. The encoded protein is CSVDDDFGGARDTQYF.

On this clone: Different DNA sequences within this sample yield the same CDR3. This chain uses TRBV19 with TRBJ1-5; 7 bases match TRBD1. Germline V gene data show CDR1 as LNHDA and CDR2 as SQIVND (reference sequence). The CDR3 has 14 residues. V lost 3 bases and J lost 4; bases outside the gene matches: 3. The CDR3 DNA follows: TGTGCCAGTAGTATGTCAGGGGGTAATCAGCCCCAGCATTTT. Residues: CASSMSGGNQPQHF.

The chain is built from TRBV2 and TRBJ1-1; no clear D gene. Trimming pared 1 base from V and 9 bases from J, leaving 6 bases between. The CDR3 is made up of 11 amino acids. Germline lookup yields CDR1 SNHLY and CDR2 FYNNEI. Here the CDR3 DNA reads TGTGCCAGCAGTGAAGGTCCCCAAGCTTTCTTT. Amino acid sequence: CASSEGPQAFF.

The chain combines TRBV4-1 with TRBJ2-7, with a tentative D call TRBD2 (5 bases). The CDR3 is made up of 15 amino acids. Trimming took 1 base from V and 2 from J, leaving 12 bases between them. Germline CDR1 is MGHRA and CDR2 is YSYEKL. CDR3 amino acids: CASSQGVSGAYEQYF. The CDR3 nucleotides are TGCGCCAGCAGCCAAGGGGTTTCCGGGGCCTACGAGCAGTACTTC.

The chain has TRBV13 and TRBJ2-7, with 8 bases matching TRBD2. This CDR3 spans 16 amino acids. The J segment lost 7 bases and the V segment lost 2 bases, leaving 13 bases of the junction unmatched. In germline, CDR1 is PRHDT, CDR2 FYEKMQ (reference sequence). The CDR3 sequence is CASSLQRGLRSGEQYF. The CDR3, as DNA: TGTGCCAGCAGCTTACAGCGGGGGCTAAGGTCGGGAGAGCAGTACTTC.

The chain recombines TRBV12-3 or TRBV12-4 with TRBJ2-7; D uncertain. This CDR3 is 12 amino acids long. V was shortened by 0 bases and J by 6 bases, with 6 bases between the two germline ends. CDR3 region: CASSLAGFEQYF. CDR3 coding DNA: TGTGCCAGCAGTTTAGCGGGGTTCGAGCAGTACTTC.

V is TRBV7-3 and J is TRBJ2-6; a possible D gene is TRBD1 (5 bases). Between the trimmed V and J ends, which lost 5 bases and 0 bases, there was a span of 14 bases. The CDR3 has 17 amino acids. The germline V gene has CDR1 SGHTA and CDR2 FQGTGA. CDR3 protein: CASSPTVLSSGANVLTF. CDR3 sequence (DNA): TGTGCCAGCAGCCCGACAGTTCTGAGCTCTGGGGCCAACGTCCTGACTTTC.

CDR3 sequence: CASSQFGGTSGHNEQFF. CDR3 DNA: TGCGCCAGCAGCCAATTCGGCGGGACTAGCGGCCACAATGAGCAGTTCTTC. The V and J genes are TRBV4-3 and TRBJ2-1, with 11 bases aligning to TRBD2. This CDR3 is built from 17 residues. Germline CDR1 is LGHNA and CDR2 is YSLEER. Trimming at V came to 2 bases and at J to 5 bases, leaving 8 bases not matched to a gene.

The chain recombines TRBV10-3 with TRBJ1-5, with 8 bases identical to TRBD1. CDR3 length equals 18 residues. Unmatched junction bases numbered 12, after V lost 5 bases and J lost 0 bases. Germline CDR1 ENHRY, CDR2 SYGVKD. The CDR3 loop reads CAISPTGGGGHSNQPQHF. The CDR3 DNA follows: TGTGCCATCAGTCCCACAGGGGGTGGAGGGCATAGCAATCAGCCCCAGCATTTT.

The CDR3 here is CASSYLTGNGGEQYF. The DNA of the CDR3 is TGTGCCAGCAGTTACTTAACAGGGAACGGAGGCGAGCAGTACTTC. The chain uses TRBV6-5 and TRBJ2-7, with D possibly TRBD1 on 6 matching bases. With 1 base removed from V and 6 bases from J, the gap between germline ends came to 16 bases. Per germline, CDR1 MNHEY and CDR2 SVGAGI. There are 15 residues in the CDR3.

The chain employs TRBV30 and TRBJ1-2; D is perhaps TRBD1 (5 bases). The V end was cut by 0 bases, the J end by 1 base, with 9 bases between. This CDR3 spans 14 amino acids. Germline CDR1 reads GTSNPN; CDR2 reads SVGIG (reference sequence). As DNA, the CDR3 is TGTGCCTGGAGTGTCTGGGGGAATAACTATGGCTACACCTTC. It codes for CAWSVWGNNYGYTF.

CDR3 sequence: CASSQGALGLSPLHF. The CDR3 DNA sequence: TGCGCCAGCAGCCAAGGGGCCCTAGGGCTGTCACCCCTCCACTTT. The V and J genes are TRBV4-3 and TRBJ1-6; D unresolved. CDR3 length equals 15 residues. V lost 1 base and J lost 10, with 14 bases in between. Germline V lookup: CDR1 LGHNA, CDR2 YSLEER.

The rearrangement joins TRBV27 to TRBJ1-1; D is unclear. Germline CDR1 reads MNHEY; CDR2 reads SMNVEV (reference sequence). There are 12 residues in the CDR3. The V and J ends lost 6 bases and 3 bases respectively, with 8 bases between them. Here the CDR3 DNA reads TGTGCCAGCAGACCTCAGGACACTGAAGCTTTCTTT. As protein: CASRPQDTEAFF.

The rearrangement uses TRBV21-1 and TRBJ2-3; whether TRBD2, the table's D call, matches the DNA was not checked. TRBV21-1 is marked as a pseudogene. CDR3 length: 14 residues. The CDR3 region has the DNA TGTGCCAGCAGCATCACCCTAGCCCCAGATACGCAGTATTTT. Translating gives CASSITLAPDTQYF.

CDR3 sequence (DNA): TGCGCCAGCACACTCGGGGGGCACGACACTGAAGCTTTCTTT. This encodes CASTLGGHDTEAFF. The V call is TRBV5-1, the J call TRBJ1-1, with D perhaps TRBD1 (6 bases). The germline V gene has CDR1 SGHRS and CDR2 YFSETQ. Trimming took 6 bases from V and 3 from J, leaving 15 bases between them. CDR3 length: 14 residues.

Only one count was recorded for this clone. This chain links TRBV13 with TRBJ1-1, with a tentative D call TRBD1 (5 bases). Germline V gene data show CDR1 as PRHDT and CDR2 as FYEKMQ (reference sequence). The CDR3 is made up of 17 amino acids. The V end lost 0 bases, the J end lost 0 bases, and 14 bases lay between the germline ends. Written as DNA, the CDR3 is TGTGCCAGCAGCTTAGGATTTCGGGACCGCATGAACACTGAAGCTTTCTTT. Translating gives CASSLGFRDRMNTEAFF.

The chain has TRBV6-4 and TRBJ2-1, with 12 bases fitting TRBD1. This CDR3 comprises 17 residues. CDR1 is MRHNA and CDR2 is SNTAGT in the germline V gene. Trimming cost V 0 bases and J 8 bases; bases outside gene matches: 8. The CDR3 region is CASSDSTGTGGIHEQFF. The CDR3 coding sequence is TGTGCCAGCAGTGACTCAACCGGGACAGGGGGCATTCATGAGCAGTTCTTC.

The chain carries TRBV4-3 and TRBJ2-7; TRBD2 aligns across 10 bases. Trimming at V came to 1 base and at J to 5 bases, leaving 5 bases not matched to a gene. The germline V gene encodes CDR1 LGHNA and CDR2 YSLEER. There are 15 residues in the CDR3. CDR3 loop: CASSQAASGSHEQYF. CDR3 DNA: TGCGCCAGCAGCCAAGCGGCTAGCGGGAGCCACGAGCAGTACTTC.

The rearrangement uses TRBV29-1 and TRBJ2-6; perhaps TRBD1 as D (6 bases). V lost 7 bases and J 9 bases, leaving 10 bases between the germline ends. Germline CDR1 and CDR2: SQVTM and ANQGSEA. This CDR3 region has 11 residues. The DNA for the CDR3 is TGCAGCGGACGGGACAACAACGTCCTGACTTTC. Encoded protein: CSGRDNNVLTF.

Only a few counts were recorded for this clone. This rearrangement joins TRBV7-6 to TRBJ1-1; the D is unclear. Germline V gene lookup returns CDR1 SGHVS and CDR2 FNYEAQ. The CDR3 covers 14 residues. Deletions cut 5 bases from V and 1 base from J, with 11 bases between. CDR3 bases: TGTGCCAGCAGCCCAGGTGCAGGGAACACTGAAGCTTTCTTT. Its translation is CASSPGAGNTEAFF.

The genes are TRBV19 and TRBJ2-2; 9 nucleotides align to TRBD1. Germline V gives CDR1 LNHDA, CDR2 SQIVND (reference sequence). Trimming at V came to 5 bases and at J to 6 bases, leaving 7 bases not matched to a gene. The CDR3 contains 15 residues. The CDR3, as DNA: TGTGCCAGTAGTCCGGGACAGGGATTGCCCGGGGAGCTGTTTTTT. Its translation is CASSPGQGLPGELFF.

The V call is TRBV19, the J call TRBJ2-1, with 15 positions matching TRBD2. Per germline, CDR1 LNHDA and CDR2 SQIVND (reference sequence). J was trimmed by 7 bases and V by 5 bases; bases with no gene match: 6. CDR3 length equals 16 residues. CDR3 loop: CASSPGLAGGLNEQFF. The CDR3 region has the DNA TGTGCCAGTAGTCCCGGACTAGCGGGAGGGTTGAATGAGCAGTTCTTC. The full variable domain, completed using reference TRBV19 and TRBJ2-1, is DGGITQSPKYLFRKEGQNVTLSCEQNLNHDAMYWYRQDPGQGLRLIYYSQIVNDFQKGDIAEGYSVSREKKESFPLTVTSAQKNPTAFYLCASSPGLAGGLNEQFFGPGTRLTVL.

This chain connects TRBV5-1 to TRBJ2-7; D perhaps matches TRBD2 (6 bases). The CDR3 runs to 14 residues. Germline V gene lookup returns CDR1 SGHRS and CDR2 YFSETQ. V was pared by 3 bases and J by 3 bases, with 13 bases between. The CDR3 DNA follows: TGCGCCAGCAGCTCCAACCCGGGGGTCTACGAGCAGTACTTC. This sequence encodes CASSSNPGVYEQYF.